Listed below are T cell receptor beta chains from one sample, sequenced in a study of follicular helper T cells after annual influenza vaccination. The protocol was immunoSEQ multiplex PCR, while the TCRdb copy is restricted to in-frame clones and leaves out a portion. The table records 9,800 or so clones, 80% to 90% of them present only once. The material was CXCR5- memory CD4+ T cells sorted from blood, obtained 7 days after influenza vaccination. The receptors stem from an adult who received the influenza vaccine. Each CDR3 is given without its conserved first and last residue. Clone size is stated in some rows and not others, as once, few, many or a class when expanded.

v_call,clone_size,cdr3_aa
TRBV11-3,.,ASSLYLGTAEKLF
TRBV19,.,ASSMASGISPLH
TRBV4-2,.,ASSQVGRGEQF
TRBV7-9,.,ASTPGVVRDNSPLH
TRBV11-2,.,ASSLFWNNEQF
TRBV7-6,.,ASSFIAGIYGYT
TRBV19,.,ASSIPTGGTNTEAF
TRBV4-2,.,ASSQGDRPYGYT
TRBV2,.,ASRVLAGKTQY
TRBV6-6,.,ASSYWGPLDTQY
TRBV5-8,.,ASRGQGRETQY
TRBV6-5,.,ASSSHRGDGYT
TRBV5-4,.,ASSQEPVGNQPQH
TRBV6-5,.,ASRTSPGRIAEQY
TRBV4-1,.,ASRAGDGSNEQF
TRBV6-5,once,ASFHNSDTEAF
TRBV6-1,.,ASALDRDTEAF
TRBV13,few,ASSRRQYNSPLH
TRBV2,.,ASNMDGYEQY
TRBV5-4,.,ASSLGPDQETQY
TRBV18,.,ASSPGRDEKLF
TRBV6-6,.,ASSYATGTNSPLH
TRBV21-1,.,ASSKWTGGQPQH
TRBV9,.,ASSSRVGGNTIY
TRBV6-6,.,ASSYLQLAADYEQY
TRBV7-9,.,ASRRTGDNSPLH
TRBV19,.,ASSIGATRRGNIQY
TRBV11-2,.,ASSSYLGANVLT
TRBV11-2,.,ASSSLTDTQY
TRBV27,.,ASSLGTVGYNEQF
TRBV6-5,.,ASRWGEMNTEAF
TRBV7-9,.,ASSLEAGQTEAF
TRBV10-3,.,AISVGENQPQH
TRBV5-5,.,ASSLHGGMNTEAF
TRBV11-1,.,ASSFGQLSGNTIY
TRBV10-3,.,AISESPSGGGNNEQF
TRBV18,.,ASSPPRGALETQY
TRBV5-6,.,ASSSWTTPNTEAF
TRBV6-5,.,ASSYSIHDNYGYT
TRBV27,.,ASSPRVGGNEQY